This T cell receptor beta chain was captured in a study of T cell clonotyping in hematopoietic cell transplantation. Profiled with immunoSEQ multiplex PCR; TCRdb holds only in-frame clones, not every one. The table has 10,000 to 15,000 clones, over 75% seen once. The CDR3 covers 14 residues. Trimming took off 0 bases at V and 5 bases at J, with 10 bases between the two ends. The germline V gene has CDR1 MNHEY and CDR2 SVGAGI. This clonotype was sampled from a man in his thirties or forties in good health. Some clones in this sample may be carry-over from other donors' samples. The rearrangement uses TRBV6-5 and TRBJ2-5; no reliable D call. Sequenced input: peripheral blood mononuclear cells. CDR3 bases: TGTGCCAGCAGTTACTCGAACAGTGGGGAGACCCAGTACTTC. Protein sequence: CASSYSNSGETQYF.